This passage covers 30 T cell receptor beta chains from one sample sequenced in a study of blood T cells in healthy people across ages. A second about 6 to 12 cycle PCR used barcoded and J-beta primers. TCRdb itself ran the 5' RACE reads through MiXCR, one entry per CDR3 protein. The repertoire holds around 1,000,000 distinct CDR3 sequences, with 20% to 25% as singletons. Another study also made use of these data, one on T cells of mothers and their children.

The sequenced material came from blood. The receptors were sampled from a girl aged 2 to 9 in good health.

The CDR3 DNA follows: TGTGCCAGCAGCTTAAGTGCGACCTCCTACGAGCAGTACTTC. Residues: CASSLSATSYEQYF. The V gene is TRBV7-2, the J gene TRBJ2-7; no reliable D call. The CDR3 totals 14 residues. The germline gives CDR1 SGHTA, CDR2 FQGNSA. Deletions cut 2 bases from V and 0 bases from J, with 8 bases between.

J is TRBJ2-7 and V is TRBV12-3 or TRBV12-4, with no clear D. The CDR3 has 16 residues. V lost 3 bases and J lost 0, with 15 bases in between. CDR3 sequence (DNA): TGTGCCAGCAGTTTCGTGGGCAGCCTAGACTCCTACGAGCAGTACTTC. This gives the protein CASSFVGSLDSYEQYF.

A few counts support this clonotype. The chain joins TRBV5-5 to TRBJ2-5, with D tentatively TRBD2 (7 bases). Per the germline V gene, CDR1 is SGHKS and CDR2 is YYEKEE (reference sequence). V dropped 5 bases and J dropped 4 bases, with 18 bases sitting between them. CDR3 length: 15 residues. This chain's CDR3 is CASSSGGTGIETQYF. As DNA, the CDR3 is TGTGCCAGCAGTTCGGGGGGCACGGGGATAGAGACCCAGTACTTC.

J is TRBJ1-1 and V is TRBV4-1; D may be TRBD1 (6 bases). CDR3 length: 14 residues. The V gene lost 5 bases and the J gene lost 4 bases, with 14 bases spanning the gap. In germline, CDR1 is MGHRA, CDR2 YSYEKL. CDR3 protein: CASSDPGGGTEAFF. CDR3 nucleotides: TGCGCCAGCAGCGACCCCGGGGGCGGCACTGAAGCTTTCTTT.

This clonotype was counted only a few times. The CDR3 nucleotides are TGTGCCACCAGCGAACGGGACAGGGATTGGGAGACCCAGTACTTC. Protein product: CATSERDRDWETQYF. The chain joins TRBV15 to TRBJ2-5, with 9 bases that match TRBD1. Germline V gives CDR1 LNHNV, CDR2 YYDKDF (reference sequence). This CDR3 comprises 15 residues. The V segment lost 5 bases and the J segment 5 bases; nucleotides outside the gene matches: 9.

This clonotype has just a few counts. This chain joins TRBV29-1 and TRBJ2-3, with D possibly TRBD1 on 6 matching bases. CDR1 SQVTM and CDR2 ANQGSEA come from the germline V gene. This CDR3 spans 16 amino acids. V was shortened by 4 bases and J by 2 bases, with 19 bases between the two germline ends. The chain's CDR3 is CSVVLRKGQTTDTQYF. The CDR3 DNA reads as TGCAGCGTTGTATTGAGGAAAGGACAGACCACAGATACGCAGTATTTT.

V gene TRBV4-1 combines with J gene TRBJ2-7; perhaps D is TRBD1 or TRBD2 (5 bases each). The CDR3 is 15 residues long. Trimming shortened V by 0 bases and J by 5 bases, and 14 bases separated the two germline ends. Germline loops: CDR1 MGHRA, CDR2 YSYEKL. CDR3 DNA: TGCGCCAGCAGCCAAGACCCCGCAGGGACGAACGAGCAGTACTTC. This gives the protein CASSQDPAGTNEQYF.

This clonotype was observed a handful of times. The rearrangement joins TRBV12-3 or TRBV12-4 to TRBJ2-7; 7 nucleotides line up with TRBD2. J was trimmed by 1 base and V by 4 bases; bases with no gene match: 7. This CDR3 spans 15 amino acids. The CDR3 region is CASSSAGRSSYEQYF. CDR3 in DNA: TGTGCCAGCAGTTCAGCGGGGAGGAGTTCCTACGAGCAGTACTTC.

This clonotype was seen a handful of times. The CDR3 region has the DNA TGTGCCAGCAGTTACACCAGCAATCAGCCCCAGCATTTT. It yields the protein CASSYTSNQPQHF. The rearrangement links TRBV6-2 or TRBV6-3 to TRBJ1-5; D is ambiguous. CDR1 is MNHEY, CDR2 SVGEGT, per germline. The V and J ends lost 2 bases and 1 base respectively, with 3 bases between them. The CDR3 is 13 residues long.

This clonotype was counted between two and nine times. This rearrangement joins TRBV4-1 to TRBJ2-7, with D uncertain. Trimming removed 5 bases from V and 2 bases from J, with 10 bases in between. The CDR3 has 13 residues. Germline-derived CDR1 and CDR2 are MGHRA and YSYEKL. The CDR3: CASSKGRAYEQYF. In nucleotides, the CDR3 is TGCGCCAGCAGCAAGGGTCGGGCCTACGAGCAGTACTTC.

The V gene is TRBV20-1, the J gene TRBJ1-6, with 9 positions matching TRBD1. V trimming: 7 bases; J trimming: 10 bases; junction bases outside the gene matches: 14. Germline loops: CDR1 DFQATT, CDR2 SNEGSKA (reference sequence). The CDR3 totals 15 residues. The CDR3 loop reads CSVAQGDREGSPLHF. CDR3 in DNA: TGCAGTGTGGCCCAGGGGGACAGGGAGGGATCACCCCTCCACTTT.

This clonotype was seen a few times. The chain joins TRBV2 to TRBJ2-7; 7 bases are a match to TRBD2. J lost 4 bases, V lost 7 bases, and 1 base had no gene match. This CDR3 has 11 amino acids. The germline gives CDR1 SNHLY, CDR2 FYNNEI. CDR3 DNA sequence: TGTGCCAGCACGGGACTATACGAGCAGTACTTC. As protein: CASTGLYEQYF.

The rearrangement uses TRBV5-1 and TRBJ1-5; maybe TRBD1 (5 bases). V was pared by 1 base and J by 1 base, with 9 bases between. This CDR3 is 15 amino acids long. Germline values: CDR1 SGHRS, CDR2 YFSETQ. CDR3 sequence (DNA): TGCGCCAGCAGCTTGTTCGGGGGAAGCAATCAGCCCCAGCATTTT. Translation gives CASSLFGGSNQPQHF. The entire variable domain, with the rest obtained from reference TRBV5-1 and TRBJ1-5, is as follows: KAGVTQTPRYLIKTRGQQVTLSCSPISGHRSVSWYQQTPGQGLQFLFEYFSETQRNKGNFPGRFSGRQFSNSRSEMNVSTLELGDSALYLCASSLFGGSNQPQHFGDGTRLSIL.

This clonotype was found a few times. The chain is built from TRBV25-1 and TRBJ2-1; possible D gene TRBD1, 5 bases. This CDR3 comprises 12 residues. Trimming took 3 bases from V and 8 from J, leaving 8 bases between them. The germline V gene has CDR1 MGHDK and CDR2 SYGVNS. CDR3 amino acids: CASSDRVDEQFF. CDR3 bases: TGTGCCAGCAGTGACAGGGTCGATGAGCAGTTCTTC.

This CDR3 is CASSEDIGGSDTQYF. The CDR3 DNA reads TGCGCCAGCAGTGAAGATATCGGGGGCTCCGATACGCAGTATTTT. The rearrangement links TRBV10-1 to TRBJ2-3; perhaps D is TRBD1 or TRBD2 (6 bases each). CDR1 is WNHNN and CDR2 is SYGVQD in the germline V gene (reference sequence). Trimming took off 3 bases at V and 6 bases at J, with 16 bases between the two ends. This CDR3 spans 15 amino acids.

The rearrangement joins TRBV2 to TRBJ2-5; 11 bases match TRBD1. The length of the CDR3 is 14 residues. Trimming at V came to 6 bases and at J to 5 bases, leaving 5 bases not matched to a gene. Germline V gene sequence: CDR1 SNHLY, CDR2 FYNNEI. This CDR3 reads CASRGTGGWETQYF. The CDR3 nucleotides are TGTGCCAGCAGGGGGACAGGGGGATGGGAGACCCAGTACTTC. Full variable domain (missing parts from reference TRBV2 and TRBJ2-5): EPEVTQTPSHQVTQMGQEVILRCVPISNHLYFYWYRQILGQKVEFLVSFYNNEISEKSEIFDDQFSVERPDGSNFTLKIRSTKLEDSAMYFCASRGTGGWETQYFGPGTRLLVL.

The chain employs TRBV9 and TRBJ2-3; TRBD2 agrees at 12 bases. Looked up from germline, CDR1 is SGDLS and CDR2 is YYNGEE. With V trimmed by 5 bases and J by 2 bases, 6 bases remained unmatched. CDR3 size: 16 residues. CDR3 DNA: TGTGCCAGCAGTGAAGGGACTAGCGGGCTCACAGATACGCAGTATTTT. This encodes CASSEGTSGLTDTQYF. Complete variable domain (other parts from reference TRBV9 and TRBJ2-3): DSGVTQTPKHLITATGQRVTLRCSPRSGDLSVYWYQQSLDQGLQFLIQYYNGEERAKGNILERFSAQQFPDLHSELNLSSLELGDSALYFCASSEGTSGLTDTQYFGPGTRLTVL.

The chain employs TRBV29-1 and TRBJ2-4, with D maybe TRBD2 (6 bases). The V end was cut by 4 bases, the J end by 0 bases, with 7 bases between. This CDR3 comprises 13 residues. Germline CDR1 and CDR2: SQVTM and ANQGSEA. The chain's CDR3 is CSVGDSAKNIQYF. DNA of the CDR3: TGCAGCGTTGGGGACTCAGCCAAAAACATTCAGTACTTC.

The J gene is TRBJ1-1, the V gene TRBV4-2; D perhaps matches TRBD1 (6 bases). Deletions cut 0 bases from V and 8 bases from J, with 10 bases between. CDR3 length equals 13 residues. Germline loops: CDR1 LGHNA, CDR2 YNFKEQ. CDR3 in DNA: TGTGCCAGCAGCCAAGATACTGGGGGCGAAGCTTTCTTT. This sequence encodes CASSQDTGGEAFF.

This clonotype appeared many times. The chain couples TRBV5-1 to TRBJ1-6; no firm D call. The CDR3 covers 14 residues. Deletions cut 2 bases from V and 5 bases from J, with 8 bases between. Per the germline V gene, CDR1 is SGHRS and CDR2 is YFSETQ. The DNA of the CDR3 is TGCGCCAGCAGCTTCGGGAGGAATAATTCACCCCTCCACTTT. Residues: CASSFGRNNSPLHF.

In nucleotides, the CDR3 is TGTGCCAGCAGCCGGGGACAAAGATCCTACGAGCAGTACTTC. Its protein product is CASSRGQRSYEQYF. The chain joins TRBV2 to TRBJ2-5, with a weak D call TRBD1 (6 bases). TRBJ2-7 matches the DNA end more closely, so the J call is doubtful. The V gene's germline CDR1 is SNHLY and CDR2 FYNNEI. CDR3 length: 14 residues.

This clonotype was counted many times. The chain combines TRBV3-1 with TRBJ1-5; D is uncertain. The CDR3 extends over 13 amino acids. With 1 base removed from V and 4 bases from J, the gap between germline ends came to 5 bases. CDR1 is LGHDT, CDR2 YNNKEL, per germline (reference sequence). The CDR3 DNA is TGTGCCAGCAGCCAAGGGTCGAATCAGCCCCAGCATTTT. The encoded protein is CASSQGSNQPQHF.

The CDR3 loop reads CASSTWTEKGQFF. CDR3 DNA sequence: TGTGCCAGCAGCACCTGGACAGAGAAAGGGCAGTTCTTC. This sequence joins TRBV7-2 and TRBJ2-1, with TRBD1 as a possible D gene (6 bases). Between the trimmed V and J ends, which lost 5 bases and 12 bases, there was a span of 17 bases. Germline V gene lookup returns CDR1 SGHTA and CDR2 FQGNSA. CDR3 length: 13 residues.

The chain is built from TRBV5-5 and TRBJ2-5; D possibly corresponds to TRBD2 (5 bases). Matching the DNA end better, TRBJ2-7 makes the J call doubtful. The CDR3 sequence is 14 residues long. Germline V gene data show CDR1 as SGHKS and CDR2 as YYEKEE (reference sequence). As DNA, the CDR3 is TGTGCCAGCGAGTGGGCTAGCCGATCCTACGAGCAGTACTTC. Translating gives CASEWASRSYEQYF.

The rearrangement links TRBV20-1 to TRBJ2-5; D uncertain. The assigned J gene may be wrong: the sequence end matches TRBJ2-7 better. The germline gives CDR1 DFQATT, CDR2 SNEGSKA (reference sequence). CDR3 length: 14 residues. The CDR3 DNA sequence: TGCAGTGCTCGCCCAGTGATGGGTTTCTACGAGCAGTACTTC. Protein sequence: CSARPVMGFYEQYF.

This chain uses TRBV18 with TRBJ1-2; 7 bases agree with TRBD1. Germline trimming cut 2 bases from V and 3 bases from J; bases unmatched to any gene: 3. CDR1 KGHSH and CDR2 LQKENI come from the germline V gene. The CDR3 length is 14 residues. This CDR3 reads CASSPGRGDYGYTF. The CDR3 DNA reads as TGTGCCAGCTCACCAGGCAGGGGGGACTATGGCTACACCTTC.

This clonotype was seen a handful of times. The gene calls are TRBV12-3 or TRBV12-4 and TRBJ1-1; the match to TRBD1 covers 8 bases. The CDR3 contains 18 residues. The V segment lost 4 bases and the J segment 5 bases; nucleotides outside the gene matches: 18. Here the CDR3 DNA reads TGTGCCAGCAGTTGGAACGCAGGGGGCCGGTCGTTGGGTACTGAAGCTTTCTTT. It yields the protein CASSWNAGGRSLGTEAFF.

The chain recombines TRBV10-1 with TRBJ2-3; D might be TRBD2 (6 bases). Between the trimmed V and J ends, which lost 4 bases and 2 bases, there was a span of 13 bases. The germline V gene has CDR1 WNHNN and CDR2 SYGVQD (reference sequence). This CDR3 contains 15 residues. Here the CDR3 DNA reads TGCGCCAGCAGTGCCGGGACTTACATCACAGATACGCAGTATTTT. Its protein is CASSAGTYITDTQYF.

The chain couples TRBV7-9 to TRBJ2-5, with D possibly TRBD1 on 5 matching bases. The germline V gene has CDR1 SEHNR and CDR2 FQNEAQ (reference sequence). CDR3 length: 14 amino acids. V lost 3 bases and J lost 5, with 13 bases in between. The CDR3 region is CASSFGASRETQYF. In nucleotides, the CDR3 is TGTGCCAGCAGCTTTGGGGCCTCTCGGGAGACCCAGTACTTC.

This clonotype was observed a handful of times. V gene TRBV5-1 combines with J gene TRBJ1-5; D is possibly TRBD1 (5 bases). Trimming left V 2 bases short and J 9 bases short, with 18 bases between. CDR1 SGHRS and CDR2 YFSETQ come from the germline V gene. The CDR3 consists of 15 residues. For the CDR3, the DNA is TGCGCCAGCAGCTTCCTCGGGACGCAGGAGCGGCCCCAGCATTTT. Its protein product is CASSFLGTQERPQHF.